This TCR beta chain was captured by sequencing in a study of TIL therapy for anti-PD-1-resistant metastatic lung cancer. Whole-study findings and limits: TIL cultures after expansion showed higher clonality and lower diversity than baseline tumor (median roughly 6.3% vs 31%).

This clone was observed a single time. Its antigen is currently unknown. The time point is: pre-treatment sample, taken before nivolumab and TIL therapy. The tumor samples were excised metastases, mostly pleural nodules or supraclavicular lymph nodes. The immunoSEQ assay was v3. Sequencing depth was about 2 million read pairs for survey level, about 5-6.5 million for deep. Generated by immunoSEQ multiplex PCR, the TCRdb table keeps only in-frame clones and is missing some. The table includes around 13,000 clones, about 70% detected once. The junction had 8 bases not matched to a gene; V was cut back by 5 bases and J by 4 bases. Germline V lookup: CDR1 SGHRS, CDR2 YFSETQ. The CDR3 length is 15 residues.

The TCR was taken from a woman aged 25 to 80 with non-small cell lung cancer. This rearrangement joins TRBV5-1 to TRBJ2-5, with TRBD2 identical over 10 bases. The material sequenced was tumor tissue, taken at baseline. CDR3 in amino acids: CASSLRAGGGETQYF. Written as DNA, the CDR3 is TGCGCCAGCAGTCTCAGAGCGGGAGGGGGAGAGACCCAGTACTTC.